Following are 30 T cell receptor beta chains from one sample sequenced in a study of cytomegalovirus exposure and HLA in healthy donors. PCR involved 60 Vbeta and 13 Jbeta primers. Here immunoSEQ multiplex PCR was the method, and the copy in TCRdb shows in-frame clones only, minus some. Of about 94,000 clones in the sample, approximately 7.7% were seen once. The sample comprised PBMCs. These receptors came from a man over 45 in good health and CMV-seronegative.

The J gene is TRBJ1-2, the V gene TRBV28; TRBD1 aligns across 9 bases. Germline-derived CDR1 and CDR2 are MDHEN and SYDVKM. The CDR3 loop spans 14 amino acids. J was trimmed by 3 bases and V by 5 bases; bases with no gene match: 4. Here the CDR3 reads CASSGDRADYGYTF. DNA of the CDR3: TGTGCCAGCAGTGGGGACAGGGCGGACTATGGCTACACCTTC.

This clone was seen more than once but under ten times. The J gene is TRBJ1-5, the V gene TRBV9; 8 bases agree with TRBD1. The CDR3 is made up of 14 amino acids. The germline gives CDR1 SGDLS, CDR2 YYNGEE. V lost 2 bases, J lost 6 bases, and 4 bases stayed unmatched. CDR3 in DNA: TGTGCCAGCAGCGTTACAGGGGGGGCTCAGCCCCAGCATTTT. Protein: CASSVTGGAQPQHF.

The chain is built from TRBV7-2 and TRBJ1-5; D is ambiguous. Trimming left V 1 base short and J 2 bases short, with 9 bases between. CDR1 and CDR2 (germline): SGHTA, FQGNSA. This CDR3 is built from 15 residues. CDR3 in amino acids: CASSLEGRRNQPQHF. In DNA form, the CDR3 reads TGTGCCAGCAGCTTAGAAGGGAGGCGCAATCAGCCCCAGCATTTT. The full variable domain, its missing parts supplied by reference TRBV7-2 and TRBJ1-5, is GAGVSQSPSNKVTEKGKDVELRCDPISGHTALYWYRQSLGQGLEFLIYFQGNSAPDKSGLPSDRFSAERTGGSVSTLTIQRTQQEDSAVYLCASSLEGRRNQPQHFGDGTRLSIL.

The gene calls are TRBV5-1 and TRBJ2-3; 8 nucleotides match TRBD2. Per germline, CDR1 SGHRS and CDR2 YFSETQ. The V and J ends lost 0 bases and 2 bases, in that order; junction bases with no gene match: 11. The CDR3 has 18 amino acids. CDR3 amino acids: CASSLDPGGRRTTDTQYF. In nucleotides, the CDR3 is TGCGCCAGCAGCTTGGACCCGGGAGGGCGTCGGACCACAGATACGCAGTATTTT.

This clone was counted only a few times. This rearrangement joins TRBV7-9 to TRBJ2-1, with TRBD1 identical over 7 bases. The germline V gene encodes CDR1 SEHNR and CDR2 FQNEAQ (reference sequence). The V and J ends lost 5 bases and 8 bases, in that order; junction bases with no gene match: 6. This CDR3 is 13 amino acids long. In DNA, the CDR3 is TGTGCCAGCAGCCGGGGCGACAGGGATGAGCAGTTCTTC. It specifies CASSRGDRDEQFF.

This clone was seen more than once but under ten times. The chain carries TRBV18 and TRBJ2-2; D not certain. Germline loops: CDR1 KGHSH, CDR2 LQKENI. The CDR3 is 16 amino acids. The V end was cut by 2 bases, the J end by 0 bases, with 10 bases between. The CDR3 region is CASSPNSDPNTGELFF. CDR3 nucleotide sequence: TGTGCCAGCTCACCAAACAGTGACCCGAACACCGGGGAGCTGTTTTTT. Full variable domain (rest looked up from reference TRBV18 and TRBJ2-2): NAGVMQNPRHLVRRRGQEARLRCSPMKGHSHVYWYRQLPEEGLKFMVYLQKENIIDESGMPKERFSAEFPKEGPSILRIQQVVRGDSAAYFCASSPNSDPNTGELFFGEGSRLTVL.

This clone was detected a few times. The CDR3 DNA reads TGTGCCAGCAGCTCACTAGCGGGAGGCTATGGCGACGAGCAGTACTTC. Translating gives CASSSLAGGYGDEQYF. The V call is TRBV5-4, the J call TRBJ2-5; 12 positions agree with TRBD2. The DNA end is a closer match to TRBJ2-7, so the J assignment may be wrong. Germline V lookup: CDR1 SGHNT, CDR2 YYREEE (reference sequence). This CDR3 comprises 16 residues.

The chain combines TRBV28 with TRBJ2-7; D might be TRBD2 (10 bases). Trimming took off 6 bases at V and 3 bases at J, with 30 bases between the two ends. Germline V gene data show CDR1 as MDHEN and CDR2 as SYDVKM. There are 19 residues in the CDR3. The CDR3 sequence: CASSSPGQGEAGGFYEQYF. CDR3 nucleotide sequence: TGTGCCAGCAGCTCTCCGGGACAGGGCGAAGCGGGGGGGTTCTACGAGCAGTACTTC.

The chain joins TRBV5-4 to TRBJ2-3; TRBD2 is a possible D gene (5 bases). Germline CDR1 SGHNT, CDR2 YYREEE (reference sequence). The CDR3 consists of 14 residues. With 4 bases removed from V and 6 bases from J, the gap between germline ends came to 15 bases. The CDR3 region is CASSLDSLRDTQYF. CDR3 coding DNA: TGTGCCAGCAGCCTGGACTCGCTCCGCGATACGCAGTATTTT.

This chain links TRBV12-2 with TRBJ2-5; the table calls TRBD2, which could not be checked here. TRBV12-2 is deemed a pseudogene. This CDR3 has 13 residues. The chain's CDR3 is CASRGWGEETQYF. The DNA for the CDR3 is TGTGCAAGTCGAGGGTGGGGGGAAGAGACCCAGTACTTC.

Only a few counts were recorded for this clone. The chain uses TRBV6-5 and TRBJ2-7; D may be TRBD2 (5 bases). Germline loops: CDR1 MNHEY, CDR2 SVGAGI. Trimming stripped 8 bases from V and 0 bases from J, with 17 bases between. This CDR3 is built from 15 residues. The CDR3 region has the DNA TGTGCCAGCCGCCCTCGAGCGGCTAGCTCCTACGAGCAGTACTTC. This gives the protein CASRPRAASSYEQYF.

This clone has a handful of counts. The gene calls are TRBV5-4 and TRBJ2-3, with a weak D call TRBD2 (7 bases). Germline loops: CDR1 SGHNT, CDR2 YYREEE (reference sequence). CDR3 length: 16 amino acids. Trimming cost V 4 bases and J 1 base, with 16 bases left between them. Written as DNA, the CDR3 is TGTGCCAGCAGCCTTGCGGGGCGGGGGCGCACAGATACGCAGTATTTT. Protein sequence: CASSLAGRGRTDTQYF.

The rearrangement joins TRBV19 to TRBJ1-2; D call uncertain. The V end was cut by 6 bases, the J end by 3 bases, with 5 bases between. Germline V gene sequence: CDR1 LNHDA, CDR2 SQIVND (reference sequence). The CDR3 has 11 residues. The CDR3 coding sequence is TGTGCCAGTAGGGCCGACTATGGCTACACCTTC. Amino acid sequence: CASRADYGYTF.

This clone was detected a few times. This chain joins TRBV5-8 and TRBJ2-1, with D possibly TRBD1 on 5 matching bases. Trimming left V 4 bases short and J 5 bases short, with 16 bases between. Germline CDR1 reads SGHTS; CDR2 reads YDEGEE. The CDR3 extends over 15 amino acids. The CDR3 spells CASSRRTGDNNEQFF. The CDR3 DNA reads TGTGCCAGCAGCCGGAGAACAGGAGACAACAATGAGCAGTTCTTC.

This chain links TRBV27 with TRBJ1-2; maybe TRBD1 (6 bases). The CDR3 spans 16 residues. V was cut by 3 bases and J by 0 bases, with 14 bases left in between. Looked up from germline, CDR1 is MNHEY and CDR2 is SMNVEV (reference sequence). The CDR3 sequence: CASSLGGPPSNYGYTF. The CDR3 DNA reads as TGTGCCAGCAGTTTGGGGGGGCCCCCTTCTAACTATGGCTACACCTTC.

This clone was detected a few times. A read error may produce the germline difference seen at one junction end. This chain uses TRBV7-7 with TRBJ2-3, with 9 bases lining up with TRBD2. The CDR3 contains 17 residues. Looked up from germline, CDR1 is SSHAT and CDR2 is FNYEAQ (reference sequence). CDR3 region: CASSPWPSGVSTDTQYF. DNA for the CDR3: TGTGCTAGCAGCCCGTGGCCTAGCGGGGTTAGCACAGATACGCAGTATTTT.

The CDR3 coding sequence is TGTGCCAGCAGTGAAACGGGGGACCAAGAGACCCAGTACTTC. It codes for CASSETGDQETQYF. The V call is TRBV2, the J call TRBJ2-5; perhaps TRBD2 as D (6 bases). The V gene lost 2 bases and the J gene lost 0 bases, with 7 bases spanning the gap. This CDR3 spans 14 amino acids. Germline assignment: CDR1 SNHLY and CDR2 FYNNEI.

The genes are TRBV7-9 and TRBJ2-3; weak D call: TRBD1 (5 bases). Trimming removed 5 bases from V and 6 bases from J, with 15 bases in between. CDR1 is SEHNR and CDR2 is FQNEAQ in the germline V gene (reference sequence). The CDR3 sequence is 14 residues long. The CDR3 coding sequence is TGTGCCAGCAGCCCCGGCAGGGTGGGGGATACGCAGTATTTT. It encodes CASSPGRVGDTQYF. Filled out from reference TRBV7-9 and TRBJ2-3, the complete variable domain reads DTGVSQNPRHKITKRGQNVTFRCDPISEHNRLYWYRQTLGQGPEFLTYFQNEAQLEKSRLLSDRFSAERPKGSFSTLEIQRTEQGDSAMYLCASSPGRVGDTQYFGPGTRLTVL.

The rearrangement joins TRBV6-1 to TRBJ1-1, with 7 bases identical to TRBD1. The germline V gene has CDR1 MNHNS and CDR2 SASEGT. This CDR3 spans 13 amino acids. V lost 10 bases to trimming and J lost 1 base; unmatched junction nucleotides: 6. CDR3 in DNA: TGTGCCACAGACGGGACAGCGAACACTGAAGCTTTCTTT. As protein: CATDGTANTEAFF.

This clone was observed a few times. This chain uses TRBV7-6 with TRBJ2-7, with TRBD1 identical over 9 bases. In germline, CDR1 is SGHVS, CDR2 FNYEAQ. Trimming removed 0 bases from V and 4 bases from J; junction bases left unmatched: 4. The CDR3 extends over 15 amino acids. The DNA for the CDR3 is TGTGCCAGCAGCTTAGCTAGGACAGGGGAGTACGAGCAGTACTTC. Amino acid sequence: CASSLARTGEYEQYF.

J is TRBJ2-3 and V is TRBV5-1, with D perhaps matching TRBD1 (6 bases). The CDR3 sequence is 15 residues long. V lost 3 bases and J lost 1, with 12 bases in between. Germline V gene lookup returns CDR1 SGHRS and CDR2 YFSETQ. The CDR3 sequence is CASSYGQRGTDTQYF. Here the CDR3 DNA reads TGCGCCAGCAGCTACGGACAGCGCGGCACAGATACGCAGTATTTT.

The chain is built from TRBV13 and TRBJ1-4, with TRBD1 matching over 9 bases. The germline CDR1 and CDR2 sequences are PRHDT and FYEKMQ (reference sequence). The ends lost 6 bases at V and 8 bases at J; junction bases unmatched: 10. The CDR3 has 15 residues. The CDR3 bases are TGTGCCAGCAGTTTTGCGGGACAGGGTAGCGAAAAACTGTTTTTT. This sequence encodes CASSFAGQGSEKLFF.

The rearrangement joins TRBV7-9 to TRBJ2-1; TRBD1 matches at 7 bases. CDR1 SEHNR and CDR2 FQNEAQ come from the germline V gene (reference sequence). CDR3 length: 13 residues. V lost 5 bases, J lost 5 bases, and 3 bases stayed unmatched. The CDR3 sequence: CASSTTGNNEQFF. CDR3 in DNA: TGTGCCAGCAGCACGACAGGGAACAATGAGCAGTTCTTC.

This clone showed up just a few times. The V gene is TRBV4-3, the J gene TRBJ2-2, with TRBD2 identical over 16 bases. The CDR3 contains 18 residues. Germline V gene lookup returns CDR1 LGHNA and CDR2 YSLEER. V lost 4 bases and J lost 0; bases outside the gene matches: 2. CDR3 bases: TGCGCCAGCAGCCTGGGACTAGCGGGAGGGACGAACACCGGGGAGCTGTTTTTT. It codes for CASSLGLAGGTNTGELFF.

This clone was counted only a few times. The chain couples TRBV4-1 to TRBJ2-6; perhaps TRBD2 as D (7 bases). CDR3 length equals 19 residues. Germline V gene lookup returns CDR1 MGHRA and CDR2 YSYEKL. V lost 0 bases and J lost 0, with 15 bases in between. CDR3 sequence reads: CASSQDRWAGASGANVLTF. The CDR3 DNA reads as TGCGCCAGCAGCCAAGATAGGTGGGCGGGGGCCTCTGGGGCCAACGTCCTGACTTTC.

This rearrangement joins TRBV18 to TRBJ1-3, with 7 bases fitting TRBD1. The V gene end was trimmed by 6 bases and the J gene end by 1 base; junction bases not matched to a gene: 6. CDR3 length equals 15 residues. CDR1 is KGHSH, CDR2 LQKENI, per germline. The chain's CDR3 is CASSQQGNSGNTIYF. The CDR3 bases are TGTGCCAGCTCTCAACAGGGGAATTCTGGAAACACCATATATTTT.

CDR3: CASSEQTISGANVLTF. The CDR3, as DNA: TGTGCCAGCAGTGAACAGACAATCTCTGGGGCCAACGTCCTGACTTTC. The genes are TRBV6-4 and TRBJ2-6; D is ambiguous. The germline gives CDR1 MRHNA, CDR2 SNTAGT. The CDR3 runs 16 residues. The germline V and J ends were trimmed by 3 bases and 0 bases, with 9 bases remaining between them.

The rearrangement joins TRBV7-2 to TRBJ1-1, with TRBD1 matching 8 bases. CDR1 SGHTA and CDR2 FQGNSA come from the germline V gene. The CDR3 is 14 amino acids. V was clipped by 6 bases and J by 1 base; unmatched bases: 4. The chain's CDR3 is CASSLDRANTEAFF. The CDR3 DNA reads as TGTGCCAGCAGTTTGGACAGGGCGAACACTGAAGCTTTCTTT. The variable domain in full, with the rest retrieved from reference TRBV7-2 and TRBJ1-1, is GAGVSQSPSNKVTEKGKDVELRCDPISGHTALYWYRQSLGQGLEFLIYFQGNSAPDKSGLPSDRFSAERTGGSVSTLTIQRTQQEDSAVYLCASSLDRANTEAFFGQGTRLTVV.

A few counts support this clone. The chain joins TRBV29-1 to TRBJ2-7; 8 positions match TRBD1. The V gene's germline CDR1 is SQVTM and CDR2 ANQGSEA. The CDR3 is 15 residues long. The V gene end was trimmed by 3 bases and the J gene end by 0 bases; junction bases not matched to a gene: 7. For the CDR3, the DNA is TGCAGCGTTGAGGGCCTCAGGGGGCACTCCTACGAGCAGTACTTC. It is translated as CSVEGLRGHSYEQYF.

The chain employs TRBV29-1 and TRBJ2-1; D possibly corresponds to TRBD2 (5 bases). The CDR3 is 12 amino acids. Germline V lookup: CDR1 SQVTM, CDR2 ANQGSEA. V dropped 4 bases and J dropped 7 bases, with 11 bases sitting between them. CDR3 DNA sequence: TGCAGCGTTGGGACTCTAGGAAATGAGCAGTTCTTC. Residues: CSVGTLGNEQFF.